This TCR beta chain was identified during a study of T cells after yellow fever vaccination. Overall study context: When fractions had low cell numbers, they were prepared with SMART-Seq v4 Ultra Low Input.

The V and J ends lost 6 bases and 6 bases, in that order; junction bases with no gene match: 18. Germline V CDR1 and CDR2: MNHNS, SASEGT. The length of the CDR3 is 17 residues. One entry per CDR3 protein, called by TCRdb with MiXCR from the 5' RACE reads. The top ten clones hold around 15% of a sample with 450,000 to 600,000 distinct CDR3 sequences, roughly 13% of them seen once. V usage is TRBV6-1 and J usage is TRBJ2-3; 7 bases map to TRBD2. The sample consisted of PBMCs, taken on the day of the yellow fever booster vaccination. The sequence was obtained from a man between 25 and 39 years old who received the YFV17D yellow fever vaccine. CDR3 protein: CASSPRGRGGSVDTQYF. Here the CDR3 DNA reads TGTGCCAGCAGCCCGAGGGGTAGAGGCGGGAGCGTTGATACGCAGTATTTT.